A selection of T cell receptor beta chains follows, all from one sample in a study of T cell responses to AZD1222 COVID-19 vaccine. Sequencing was performed with immunoSEQ multiplex PCR; in TCRdb, only in-frame clones are kept and a portion is missing. This table holds 150,000 to 200,000 clones, roughly 90% found once. Sequencing was performed on peripheral blood, taken on day 0 of AZD1222 vaccination. These receptors were taken from an adult in good health. CDR3s include the opening cysteine and the closing phenylalanine or tryptophan. Each record gives: J gene, clone size, D gene, CDR3 length, V gene, CDR3 DNA, CDR3 protein. A D gene is named only where the DNA matches it firmly. Part of the rows lack a size; the others show once, few, many or a class for expanded clones.

J gene: TRBJ2-1
clone size: .
D gene: TRBD1
CDR3 length: 15
V gene: TRBV9
CDR3 DNA: TGTGCCAGCAGCGTAGGGGACAGGACGTACAATGAGCAGTTCTTC
CDR3 protein: CASSVGDRTYNEQFF

J gene: TRBJ1-1
clone size: .
D gene: .
CDR3 length: 11
V gene: TRBV30
CDR3 DNA: TGTGCCTGGAGTTCGAGGCTTGAAGCTTTCTTT
CDR3 protein: CAWSSRLEAFF

J gene: TRBJ1-3
clone size: .
D gene: .
CDR3 length: 13
V gene: TRBV5-8
CDR3 DNA: TGTGCCAGCAGCTTGATAGGGATTAACACCATATATTTT
CDR3 protein: CASSLIGINTIYF

J gene: TRBJ2-1
clone size: .
D gene: .
CDR3 length: 16
V gene: TRBV18
CDR3 DNA: TGTGCCAGCTCACCGGGTCAACTAGCAGGGTACAATGAGCAGTTCTTC
CDR3 protein: CASSPGQLAGYNEQFF

J gene: TRBJ1-1
clone size: .
D gene: .
CDR3 length: 12
V gene: TRBV29-1
CDR3 DNA: TGCAGCGTTGCCGTTTCGAACACTGAAGCTTTCTTT
CDR3 protein: CSVAVSNTEAFF

J gene: TRBJ1-1
clone size: .
D gene: .
CDR3 length: 12
V gene: TRBV24-1
CDR3 DNA: TGTGCCACCAGTGATTTGGGCAACGAAGCTTTCTTT
CDR3 protein: CATSDLGNEAFF

J gene: TRBJ1-1
clone size: .
D gene: TRBD1
CDR3 length: 15
V gene: TRBV27
CDR3 DNA: TGTGCCAGCAGTCTCGGACAGGGGGTGGGCACTGAAGCTTTCTTT
CDR3 protein: CASSLGQGVGTEAFF

J gene: TRBJ1-5
clone size: .
D gene: .
CDR3 length: 15
V gene: TRBV6-5
CDR3 DNA: TGTGCCAGCAGCAGGTCGTGGGGGGCTGCTCAGCCCCAGCATTTT
CDR3 protein: CASSRSWGAAQPQHF

J gene: TRBJ2-7
clone size: .
D gene: .
CDR3 length: 12
V gene: TRBV6-4
CDR3 DNA: TGTGCCAGCAGTGGGACAACCTACGAGCAGTACTTC
CDR3 protein: CASSGTTYEQYF

J gene: TRBJ1-1
clone size: .
D gene: .
CDR3 length: 12
V gene: TRBV30
CDR3 DNA: TGTGCCTGGAGTGGGGTGGGCGCTGAAGCTTTCTTT
CDR3 protein: CAWSGVGAEAFF

J gene: TRBJ1-5
clone size: .
D gene: .
CDR3 length: 15
V gene: TRBV19
CDR3 DNA: TGTGCCAGTAGTATAAGGACGGATAGCAATCAGCCCCAGCATTTT
CDR3 protein: CASSIRTDSNQPQHF

J gene: TRBJ1-3
clone size: .
D gene: .
CDR3 length: 16
V gene: TRBV9
CDR3 DNA: TGTGCCAGCAGCGCCCCAGGAAATCAGGCTGGAAACACCATATATTTT
CDR3 protein: CASSAPGNQAGNTIYF

J gene: TRBJ2-7
clone size: .
D gene: TRBD2
CDR3 length: 16
V gene: TRBV27
CDR3 DNA: TGTGCCAGCAGTTCTCCGACTAGCGGGAGCTCCTACGAGCAGTACTTC
CDR3 protein: CASSSPTSGSSYEQYF

J gene: TRBJ2-3
clone size: .
D gene: .
CDR3 length: 18
V gene: TRBV21-1
CDR3 DNA: TGTGCCAGCAGCAAAGCTGGGCGGGGTAAGTGGTGTGGAGATACGCAGTATTTT
CDR3 protein: CASSKAGRGKWCGDTQYF

J gene: TRBJ1-1
clone size: .
D gene: .
CDR3 length: 15
V gene: TRBV6-5
CDR3 DNA: TGTGCCAGCAGTTACTCGTGGGCCACAAACACTGAAGCTTTCTTT
CDR3 protein: CASSYSWATNTEAFF

J gene: TRBJ2-5
clone size: .
D gene: .
CDR3 length: 15
V gene: TRBV24-1
CDR3 DNA: TGTGCCACCAGTGATTTGCTGTGGGGGCCAGAGACCCAGTACTTC
CDR3 protein: CATSDLLWGPETQYF

J gene: TRBJ2-5
clone size: .
D gene: .
CDR3 length: 14
V gene: TRBV13
CDR3 DNA: TGTGCCAGCAGCCCCCCCCGGGACGGGGAGACCCAGTACTTC
CDR3 protein: CASSPPRDGETQYF

J gene: TRBJ2-7
clone size: .
D gene: .
CDR3 length: 15
V gene: TRBV6-6
CDR3 DNA: TGTGCCAGCAGTTACTCCCAGGGGCCGGTGGGCGAGCAGTACTTC
CDR3 protein: CASSYSQGPVGEQYF

J gene: TRBJ1-2
clone size: .
D gene: TRBD1
CDR3 length: 14
V gene: TRBV19
CDR3 DNA: TGTGCCAGTAGTGGGGAACAGGGGTCCTATGGCTACACCTTC
CDR3 protein: CASSGEQGSYGYTF

J gene: TRBJ2-5
clone size: once
D gene: .
CDR3 length: 13
V gene: TRBV13
CDR3 DNA: TGTGCCAGCAGCCCTCGTAGGGGAGAGACCCAGTACTTC
CDR3 protein: CASSPRRGETQYF

J gene: TRBJ2-1
clone size: .
D gene: TRBD1
CDR3 length: 17
V gene: TRBV4-2
CDR3 DNA: TGTGCCAGCAGCCCCCTAGGGGACAGCGAATTCTACAATGAGCAGTTCTTC
CDR3 protein: CASSPLGDSEFYNEQFF

J gene: TRBJ1-6
clone size: .
D gene: .
CDR3 length: 13
V gene: TRBV3-1/TRBV3-2
CDR3 DNA: TGTGCCAGCAGCCAACGGTGGGGTTCACCCCTCCACTTT
CDR3 protein: CASSQRWGSPLHF

J gene: TRBJ2-7
clone size: .
D gene: TRBD2
CDR3 length: 12
V gene: TRBV7-9
CDR3 DNA: TGTGCCAGCAGCCTGACTAGCGGGACTCAGTACTTC
CDR3 protein: CASSLTSGTQYF

J gene: TRBJ2-2
clone size: .
D gene: .
CDR3 length: 14
V gene: TRBV29-1
CDR3 DNA: TGCAGCGTTGCTCAGGTAGCGAGGACCGGGGAGCTGTTTTTT
CDR3 protein: CSVAQVARTGELFF

J gene: TRBJ1-5
clone size: once
D gene: .
CDR3 length: 13
V gene: TRBV30
CDR3 DNA: TGTGCCTGGAGTGTAATGGGCAATCAGCCCCAGCATTTT
CDR3 protein: CAWSVMGNQPQHF

J gene: TRBJ1-4
clone size: .
D gene: .
CDR3 length: 13
V gene: TRBV30
CDR3 DNA: TGTGCCTGCCAGGGGACGGCTAATGAAAAACTGTTTTTT
CDR3 protein: CACQGTANEKLFF

J gene: TRBJ1-2
clone size: .
D gene: .
CDR3 length: 13
V gene: TRBV28
CDR3 DNA: TGTGCCAGCAGTTTAAGCATCATCTATGGCTACACCTTC
CDR3 protein: CASSLSIIYGYTF

J gene: TRBJ1-5
clone size: .
D gene: .
CDR3 length: 13
V gene: TRBV15
CDR3 DNA: TGTGCCACCAGCCAGGACCTCAATCAGCCCCAGCATTTT
CDR3 protein: CATSQDLNQPQHF

J gene: TRBJ1-1
clone size: .
D gene: .
CDR3 length: 15
V gene: TRBV11-2
CDR3 DNA: TGTGCCAGCAGCTCGGGGGCAGGGTTGAAGACTGAAGCTTTCTTT
CDR3 protein: CASSSGAGLKTEAFF

J gene: TRBJ2-7
clone size: .
D gene: .
CDR3 length: 15
V gene: TRBV3-1/TRBV3-2
CDR3 DNA: TGTGCCAGCAGCCCGGAGACAGGTAGCTCCTACGAGCAGTACTTC
CDR3 protein: CASSPETGSSYEQYF

J gene: TRBJ2-7
clone size: once
D gene: .
CDR3 length: 13
V gene: TRBV30
CDR3 DNA: TGTGCCTGGAACGGACAGCGGCAAGACGAGCAGTACTTC
CDR3 protein: CAWNGQRQDEQYF

J gene: TRBJ1-1
clone size: .
D gene: .
CDR3 length: 15
V gene: TRBV30
CDR3 DNA: TGTGCCTGGAGGGCCCCGAGAGTGGGGGGGACTGAAGCTTTCTTT
CDR3 protein: CAWRAPRVGGTEAFF

J gene: TRBJ1-1
clone size: .
D gene: TRBD1
CDR3 length: 18
V gene: TRBV27
CDR3 DNA: TGTGCCAGCAGTCGCTTGGCCACCACGGACAGGGGAAGGACTGAAGCTTTCTTT
CDR3 protein: CASSRLATTDRGRTEAFF

J gene: TRBJ1-5
clone size: .
D gene: TRBD1
CDR3 length: 15
V gene: TRBV28
CDR3 DNA: TGTGCCGTCCAACTAGGGGGCCTGAGCAATCAGCCCCAGCATTTT
CDR3 protein: CAVQLGGLSNQPQHF

J gene: TRBJ1-3
clone size: .
D gene: .
CDR3 length: 15
V gene: TRBV19
CDR3 DNA: TGTGCCAGTAGTTTCTTGGTCGACTCTGGAAACACCATATATTTT
CDR3 protein: CASSFLVDSGNTIYF

J gene: TRBJ1-1
clone size: once
D gene: .
CDR3 length: 15
V gene: TRBV11-2
CDR3 DNA: TGTGCCAGCAGCTTAGATGGGGGTGTCACCCCTGAAGCTTTCTTT
CDR3 protein: CASSLDGGVTPEAFF

J gene: TRBJ2-1
clone size: .
D gene: .
CDR3 length: 16
V gene: TRBV5-1
CDR3 DNA: TGCGCCAGCAGCGAATTATTAATGGGTCGTTCGGATGAGCAGTTCTTC
CDR3 protein: CASSELLMGRSDEQFF

J gene: TRBJ2-5
clone size: once
D gene: .
CDR3 length: 14
V gene: TRBV7-9
CDR3 DNA: TGTGCCAGCAGCTTTGGGCAGAGCAAAGGGACCCAGTACTTC
CDR3 protein: CASSFGQSKGTQYF

J gene: TRBJ1-2
clone size: once
D gene: .
CDR3 length: 12
V gene: TRBV5-4
CDR3 DNA: TGTGCCAGCAGCTTTGGGCCTGGGGGCTACACCTTC
CDR3 protein: CASSFGPGGYTF

J gene: TRBJ2-5
clone size: .
D gene: .
CDR3 length: 13
V gene: TRBV7-9
CDR3 DNA: TGTGCCAGCAGCTTAGCGATGGAAGAGACCCAGTACTTC
CDR3 protein: CASSLAMEETQYF

J gene: TRBJ1-1
clone size: .
D gene: .
CDR3 length: 14
V gene: TRBV19
CDR3 DNA: TGTGCCAGTGAGGTAAGGGCCGGGGGCACTGAAGCTTTCTTT
CDR3 protein: CASEVRAGGTEAFF

J gene: TRBJ1-6
clone size: .
D gene: TRBD1
CDR3 length: 15
V gene: TRBV7-2
CDR3 DNA: TGTGCCAGCAGCTTAACAGGGGGCTATAATTCACCCCTCCACTTT
CDR3 protein: CASSLTGGYNSPLHF

J gene: TRBJ2-1
clone size: .
D gene: TRBD1
CDR3 length: 14
V gene: TRBV6-5
CDR3 DNA: TGTGCCAGTTTTACGTGGGACAGGGTACATGAGCAGTTCTTC
CDR3 protein: CASFTWDRVHEQFF

J gene: TRBJ2-5
clone size: .
D gene: .
CDR3 length: 13
V gene: TRBV7-9
CDR3 DNA: TGTGCCAGCAGCTCAACAGAGGAAGAGACCCAGTACTTC
CDR3 protein: CASSSTEEETQYF

J gene: TRBJ1-5
clone size: .
D gene: TRBD1
CDR3 length: 18
V gene: TRBV16
CDR3 DNA: TGTGCCAGGAATAGTCCCGGGACAGGGACATATAGCAATCAGCCCCAGCATTTT
CDR3 protein: CARNSPGTGTYSNQPQHF

J gene: TRBJ1-1
clone size: .
D gene: .
CDR3 length: 13
V gene: TRBV6-5
CDR3 DNA: TGTGCCAGCAGGCCCGGAGGGTTGGGTGAAGCTTTCTTT
CDR3 protein: CASRPGGLGEAFF

J gene: TRBJ1-1
clone size: .
D gene: TRBD1
CDR3 length: 15
V gene: TRBV7-9
CDR3 DNA: TGTGCCAGCAGCTTTTGGTCAGGGGGCAACACTGAAGCTTTCTTT
CDR3 protein: CASSFWSGGNTEAFF

J gene: TRBJ2-7
clone size: .
D gene: .
CDR3 length: 15
V gene: TRBV29-1
CDR3 DNA: TGCAGCGTTGACGACCCCGACTTATCTACACACGAGCAGTACTTC
CDR3 protein: CSVDDPDLSTHEQYF

J gene: TRBJ1-5
clone size: .
D gene: .
CDR3 length: 15
V gene: TRBV28
CDR3 DNA: TGTGCCAGCAGTTCCGGAGGGGGGGCTCGTCAGCCCCAGCATTTT
CDR3 protein: CASSSGGGARQPQHF

J gene: TRBJ2-5
clone size: .
D gene: .
CDR3 length: 17
V gene: TRBV19
CDR3 DNA: TGTGCCAGTAGTACTTCTGGGGGGGCTCGAGCGAGGGAGACCCAGTACTTC
CDR3 protein: CASSTSGGARARETQYF

J gene: TRBJ1-5
clone size: .
D gene: .
CDR3 length: 13
V gene: TRBV27
CDR3 DNA: TGTGCCAGCAGTTTGGGGAGCAATCAGCCCCAGCATTTT
CDR3 protein: CASSLGSNQPQHF

J gene: TRBJ2-3
clone size: .
D gene: .
CDR3 length: 11
V gene: TRBV3-1/TRBV3-2
CDR3 DNA: TGTGCCAGCAGCCAAGTGGGTTGGTGGTATTTT
CDR3 protein: CASSQVGWWYF

J gene: TRBJ1-5
clone size: .
D gene: .
CDR3 length: 16
V gene: TRBV4-3
CDR3 DNA: TGCGCCAGCAGCCAAGATGTACAGAATAGCAATCAGCCCCAGCATTTT
CDR3 protein: CASSQDVQNSNQPQHF

J gene: TRBJ2-7
clone size: .
D gene: .
CDR3 length: 11
V gene: TRBV30
CDR3 DNA: TGTGCCTGGAGTACCTCCTACGAGCAGTACTTC
CDR3 protein: CAWSTSYEQYF

J gene: TRBJ1-5
clone size: .
D gene: .
CDR3 length: 14
V gene: TRBV27
CDR3 DNA: TGTGCCAGCAGTTTACGCCGACAGATTGGGACCCAGCATTTT
CDR3 protein: CASSLRRQIGTQHF

J gene: TRBJ1-2
clone size: .
D gene: .
CDR3 length: 15
V gene: TRBV19
CDR3 DNA: TGTGCCAGTAGTATATTGGAAACTACTGCAGGGGGCTACACCTTC
CDR3 protein: CASSILETTAGGYTF

J gene: TRBJ1-1
clone size: .
D gene: .
CDR3 length: 13
V gene: TRBV9
CDR3 DNA: TGTGCCAGCAGCGAGGGTGTTAACACTGAAGCTTTCTTT
CDR3 protein: CASSEGVNTEAFF

J gene: TRBJ2-7
clone size: .
D gene: .
CDR3 length: 15
V gene: TRBV9
CDR3 DNA: TGTGCCAGCAGCCGGACGGACGGAGCCTCCTACGAGCAGTACTTC
CDR3 protein: CASSRTDGASYEQYF

J gene: TRBJ1-2
clone size: .
D gene: .
CDR3 length: 20
V gene: TRBV19
CDR3 DNA: TGTGCCAGTAGTCTCCCCTTCTCAATTTCTATGACCGGGCCTAACTATGGCTACACCTTC
CDR3 protein: CASSLPFSISMTGPNYGYTF

J gene: TRBJ2-5
clone size: .
D gene: .
CDR3 length: 13
V gene: TRBV10-3
CDR3 DNA: TGTGCCATCAGTGAGTCTGCGGCGGAGACCCAGTACTTC
CDR3 protein: CAISESAAETQYF